The clone carrying this T cell receptor beta chain was picked up many times. This sample is drawn from a study of T-cell reconstitution after alpha-beta-depleted transplantation in children. Germline CDR1 SGDLS, CDR2 YYNGEE. This CDR3 is built from 16 residues. V lost 4 bases to trimming and J lost 3 bases; unmatched junction nucleotides: 8. Unique molecular identifiers were incorporated when the TCRbeta library was constructed. TCRdb itself ran the PCR reads through MiXCR, one entry per CDR3 protein. The sample carries fewer than 250,000 distinct CDR3 sequences, 8.2% recorded once. The TCR originated in a male patient between 10 and 17 years old who had a stem cell transplant for acute lymphoblastic leukemia, so the T cells may come from the graft donor. This material consisted of PBMCs, mostly from graft donor cells, taken 180 days after TCRalphabeta/CD19-depleted stem cell transplant. The chain has TRBV9 and TRBJ2-2; 8 positions match TRBD2. The CDR3 nucleotides read TGTGCCAGCAGCTCCCGGGTAGCGGGACACACCGGGGAGCTGTTTTTT. The encoded protein is CASSSRVAGHTGELFF.